The table lists the clone carrying this TCR beta chain with a few counts. Its antigen is unknown. TCRdb re-called the 5' RACE reads through MiXCR, storing one row per CDR3 protein. The sample lists under 950,000 distinct CDR3 sequences, 15% to 20% occurring once. Per the germline V gene, CDR1 is SQVTM and CDR2 is ANQGSEA. This CDR3 is 15 amino acids long. V was trimmed by 4 bases and J by 1 base, leaving 17 bases between them. This record belongs to a study of CD8 T cells in ankylosing spondylitis. Findings and limits, study-wide: Ankylosing spondylitis blood appeared to be characterized by a TCR beta motif of several highly homologous variants.

The TCR comes from a male donor with ankylosing spondylitis. Material: blood, either unsorted or a sorted T cell fraction (not recorded which). The genes are TRBV29-1 and TRBJ2-7; D is possibly TRBD1 or TRBD2 (5 bases each). CDR3 region: CSVGGGTGGSYEQYF. In nucleotides, the CDR3 is TGCAGCGTTGGGGGTGGGACCGGCGGATCCTACGAGCAGTACTTC.